Given below is one T cell receptor (beta chain) in context. V shed 0 bases and J shed 4 bases, with 10 bases lying between them. CDR1 and CDR2 (germline): SGDLS, YYNGEE. This CDR3 region has 14 residues. The data are from a study of blood T cell repertoires in COVID-19. Study-level information: Sources were T cells, B-cell-depleted T cells, or PBMCs; the material itself was cDNA or gDNA.

In the source study's methods: Amplification of reference gene primers provided the estimated nucleated cell counts. Clones were read by immunoSEQ multiplex PCR, and TCRdb kept only the in-frame ones, dropping some. D and trimming were read from the DNA, whereas the V and J calls and clone size are those reported in that table. The top ten clones hold roughly 13% of a sample with roughly 440,000 clones, 88% of them seen once. Those enrolled in Seattle joined during active infection and were followed longitudinally afterward. This rearrangement joins TRBV9 to TRBJ1-1; possibly TRBD1 for D (5 bases). The clonotype comes from a woman between 45 and 65 years old with COVID-19, enrolled during active disease. Sequencing was carried out using peripheral blood. The DNA for the CDR3 is TGTGCCAGCAGCGTAGGGGGGGAAGGCACTGAAGCTTTCTTT. This translates into CASSVGGEGTEAFF.